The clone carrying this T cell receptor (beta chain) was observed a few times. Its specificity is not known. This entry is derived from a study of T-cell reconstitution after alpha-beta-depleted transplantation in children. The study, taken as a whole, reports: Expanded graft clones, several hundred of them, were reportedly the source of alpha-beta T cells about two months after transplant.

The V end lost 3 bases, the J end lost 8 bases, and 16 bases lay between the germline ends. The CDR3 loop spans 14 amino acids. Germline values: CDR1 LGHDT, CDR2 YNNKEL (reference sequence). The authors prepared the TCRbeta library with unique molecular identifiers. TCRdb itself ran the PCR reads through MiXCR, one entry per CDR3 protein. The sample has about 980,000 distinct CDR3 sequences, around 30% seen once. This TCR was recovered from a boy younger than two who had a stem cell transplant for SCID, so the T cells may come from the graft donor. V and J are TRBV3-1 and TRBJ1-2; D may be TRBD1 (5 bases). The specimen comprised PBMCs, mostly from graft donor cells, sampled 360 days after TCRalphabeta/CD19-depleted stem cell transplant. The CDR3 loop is CASSHRGPMVGYTF. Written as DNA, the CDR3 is TGTGCCAGCAGCCACCGGGGACCCATGGTCGGCTACACCTTC.